This is a list of T cell receptor beta chains from one sample in a study of control samples from healthy donors and cancer patients. Sequencing was performed with immunoSEQ multiplex PCR; in TCRdb, only in-frame clones are kept and a portion is missing. Here the sample spans approximately 100,000 clones, 90% being singletons. Sequenced sample: blood. The receptor source for this set is a woman between 18 and 29 years old in good health. The CDR3 runs from the conserved cysteine through the conserved F or W.

>TRBV7-7|15|TRBJ2-7
CASSQNLGQGNEQYF
>TRBV3-1/TRBV3-2|14|TRBJ1-6
CASSQGAANSPLHF
>TRBV10-3|14|TRBJ1-2
CAISDPTGQGAYTF
>TRBV5-4|14|TRBJ2-6
CASSSGSGANVLTF
>TRBV7-3|13|TRBJ1-1
CASSWTENTEAFF
>TRBV3-1/TRBV3-2|15|TRBJ2-7
CASSHGTSATYEQYF
>TRBV5-1|14|TRBJ1-2
CASSPTPEQGSYTF
>TRBV6-4|17|TRBJ2-3
CASSDWPGLGASDTQYF
>TRBV18|14|TRBJ1-1
CASSPGQGNTEAFF
>TRBV13|13|TRBJ1-2
CASSLGPGGGYTF
>TRBV6-1|16|TRBJ1-5
CASSERPGEGNQPQHF
>TRBV14|14|TRBJ1-2
CASSPRTTLYGYTF
>TRBV3-1/TRBV3-2|16|TRBJ2-1
CASRRGPERSYNEQFF
>TRBV13|14|TRBJ1-4
CASSPPPGHEKLFF
>TRBV18|15|TRBJ1-2
CASSPTTGGRHGYTF
>TRBV6-1|15|TRBJ2-7
CASSDGRTGSDEQYF
>TRBV10-3|13|TRBJ1-6
CAISAGENSPLHF
>TRBV9|15|TRBJ2-1
CASSGSGGGHNEQFF
>TRBV12-3/TRBV12-4|13|TRBJ1-4
CASSLEQGEKLFF
>TRBV5-6|17|TRBJ1-2
CASREHGGQDLNYGYTF
>TRBV28|15|TRBJ2-3
CASSLSGSWGDTQYF
>TRBV7-2|18|TRBJ2-1
CASSSPSRTANSYNEQFF
>TRBV10-3|15|TRBJ2-3
CAISEFAGGTDTQYF
>TRBV27|15|TRBJ1-5
CASSKGTPSYQPQHF
>TRBV20-1|14|TRBJ1-4
CSASEGPLNEKLFF
>TRBV5-8|14|TRBJ1-4
CASSRGATNEKLFF
>TRBV19|16|TRBJ2-7
CASSYERDRGVYEQYF
>TRBV3-1/TRBV3-2|13|TRBJ1-1
CASSQQDLDEAFF